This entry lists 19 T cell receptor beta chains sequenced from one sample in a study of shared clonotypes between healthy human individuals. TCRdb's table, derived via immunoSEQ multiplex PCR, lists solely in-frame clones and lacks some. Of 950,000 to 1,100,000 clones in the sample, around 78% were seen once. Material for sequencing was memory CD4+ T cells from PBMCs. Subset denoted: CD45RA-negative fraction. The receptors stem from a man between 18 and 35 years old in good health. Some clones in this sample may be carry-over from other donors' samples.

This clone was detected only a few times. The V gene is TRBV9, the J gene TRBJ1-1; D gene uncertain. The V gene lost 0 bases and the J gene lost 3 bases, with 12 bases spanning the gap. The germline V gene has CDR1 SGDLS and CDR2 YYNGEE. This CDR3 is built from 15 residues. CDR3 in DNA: TGTGCCAGCAGCGTAGGGGCGGTAAGGGACACTGAAGCTTTCTTT. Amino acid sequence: CASSVGAVRDTEAFF.

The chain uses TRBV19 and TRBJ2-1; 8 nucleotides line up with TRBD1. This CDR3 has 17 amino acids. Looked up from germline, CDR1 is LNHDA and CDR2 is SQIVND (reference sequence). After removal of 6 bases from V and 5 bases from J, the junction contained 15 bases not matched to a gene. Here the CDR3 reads CASSIDRGKHRNNEQFF. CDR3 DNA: TGTGCCAGTAGCATTGACAGGGGAAAACACAGGAACAATGAGCAGTTCTTC.

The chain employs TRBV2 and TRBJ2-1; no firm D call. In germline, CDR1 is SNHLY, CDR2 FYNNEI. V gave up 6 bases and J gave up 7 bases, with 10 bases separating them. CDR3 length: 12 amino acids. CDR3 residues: CASSPLVNEQFF. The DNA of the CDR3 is TGTGCCAGCAGCCCCCTAGTAAATGAGCAGTTCTTC.

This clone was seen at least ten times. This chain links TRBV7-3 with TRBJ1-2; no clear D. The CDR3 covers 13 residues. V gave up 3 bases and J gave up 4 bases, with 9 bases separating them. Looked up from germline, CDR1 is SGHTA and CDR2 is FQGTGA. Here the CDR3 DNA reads TGTGCCAGCAGCTTGTCGAGCTCCTATGGCTACACCTTC. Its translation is CASSLSSSYGYTF.

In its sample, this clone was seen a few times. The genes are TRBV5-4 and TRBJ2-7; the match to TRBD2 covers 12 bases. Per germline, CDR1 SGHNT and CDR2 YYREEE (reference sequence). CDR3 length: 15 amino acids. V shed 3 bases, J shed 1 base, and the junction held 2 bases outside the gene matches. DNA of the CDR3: TGTGCCAGCAGCTATGGACTAGCGGGGTCCTACGAGCAGTACTTC. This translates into CASSYGLAGSYEQYF. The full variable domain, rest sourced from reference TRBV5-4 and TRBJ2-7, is ETGVTQSPTHLIKTRGQQVTLRCSSQSGHNTVSWYQQALGQGPQFIFQYYREEENGRGNFPPRFSGLQFPNYSSELNVNALELDDSALYLCASSYGLAGSYEQYFGPGTRLTVT.

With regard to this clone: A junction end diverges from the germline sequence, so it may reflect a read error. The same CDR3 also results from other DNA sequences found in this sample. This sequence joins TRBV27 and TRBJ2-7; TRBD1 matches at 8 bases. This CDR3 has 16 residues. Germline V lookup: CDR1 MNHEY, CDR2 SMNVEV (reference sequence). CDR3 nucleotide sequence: TGTGCCAGCAGTTTACGTTTGCAGGGGGCGGCCTACGAACAGTACTTC. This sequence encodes CASSLRLQGAAYEQYF.

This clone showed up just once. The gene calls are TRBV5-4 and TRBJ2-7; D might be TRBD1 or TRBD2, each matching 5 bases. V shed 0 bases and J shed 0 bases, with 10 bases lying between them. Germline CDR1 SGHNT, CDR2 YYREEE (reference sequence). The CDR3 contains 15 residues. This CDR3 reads CASSLGGSRSYEQYF. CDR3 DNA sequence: TGTGCCAGCAGCTTGGGGGGGTCGCGCTCCTACGAGCAGTACTTC.

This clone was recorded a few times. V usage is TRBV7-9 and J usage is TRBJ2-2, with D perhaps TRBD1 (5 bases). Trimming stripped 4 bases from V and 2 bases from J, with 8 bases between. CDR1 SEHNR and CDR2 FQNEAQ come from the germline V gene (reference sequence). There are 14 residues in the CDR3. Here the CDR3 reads CASSSDSNTGELFF. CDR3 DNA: TGTGCCAGCAGCTCCGACAGTAACACCGGGGAGCTGTTTTTT.

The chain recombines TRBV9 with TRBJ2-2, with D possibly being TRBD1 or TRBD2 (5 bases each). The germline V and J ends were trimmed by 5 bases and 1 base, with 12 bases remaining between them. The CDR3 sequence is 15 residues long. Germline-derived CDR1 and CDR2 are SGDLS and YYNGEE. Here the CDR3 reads CASRERDGNTGELFF. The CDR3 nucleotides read TGTGCCAGCAGGGAACGGGACGGGAACACCGGGGAGCTGTTTTTT.

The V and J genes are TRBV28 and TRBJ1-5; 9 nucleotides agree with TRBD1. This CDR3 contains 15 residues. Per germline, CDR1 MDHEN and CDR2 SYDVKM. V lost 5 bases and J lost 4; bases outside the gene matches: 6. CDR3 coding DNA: TGTGCCAGCAGTCGCCGGGACAGGGAGAATCAGCCCCAGCATTTT. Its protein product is CASSRRDRENQPQHF.

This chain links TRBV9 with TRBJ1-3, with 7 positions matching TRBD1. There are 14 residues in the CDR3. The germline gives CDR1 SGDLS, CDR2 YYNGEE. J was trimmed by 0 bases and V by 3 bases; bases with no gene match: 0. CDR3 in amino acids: CASSGQGSGNTIYF. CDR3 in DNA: TGTGCCAGCAGCGGACAGGGCTCTGGAAACACCATATATTTT. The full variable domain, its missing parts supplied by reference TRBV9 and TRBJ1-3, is DSGVTQTPKHLITATGQRVTLRCSPRSGDLSVYWYQQSLDQGLQFLIQYYNGEERAKGNILERFSAQQFPDLHSELNLSSLELGDSALYFCASSGQGSGNTIYFGEGSWLTVV.

The CDR3 region is CASSTRRGWHGYTF. The CDR3 DNA is TGTGCCAGCAGTACGCGTCGGGGTTGGCATGGCTACACCTTC. The chain uses TRBV2 and TRBJ1-2; D not certain. CDR1 is SNHLY, CDR2 FYNNEI, per germline. Trimming took off 5 bases at V and 6 bases at J, with 16 bases between the two ends. The CDR3 has 14 amino acids.

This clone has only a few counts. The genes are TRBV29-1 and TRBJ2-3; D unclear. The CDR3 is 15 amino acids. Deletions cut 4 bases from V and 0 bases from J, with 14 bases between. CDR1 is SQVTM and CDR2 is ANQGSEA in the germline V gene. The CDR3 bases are TGCAGCGTTGCCAGCGCATATTCTAGCACAGATACGCAGTATTTT. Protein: CSVASAYSSTDTQYF.

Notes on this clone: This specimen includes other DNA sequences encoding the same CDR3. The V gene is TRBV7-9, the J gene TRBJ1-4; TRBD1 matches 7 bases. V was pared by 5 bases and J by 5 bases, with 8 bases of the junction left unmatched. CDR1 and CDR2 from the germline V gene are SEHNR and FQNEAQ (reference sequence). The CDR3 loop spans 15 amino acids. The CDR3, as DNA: TGTGCCAGCAGCCCCCAGGGGGGAGAGAATGAAAAACTGTTTTTT. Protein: CASSPQGGENEKLFF. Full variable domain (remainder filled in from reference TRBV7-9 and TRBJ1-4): DTGVSQNPRHKITKRGQNVTFRCDPISEHNRLYWYRQTLGQGPEFLTYFQNEAQLEKSRLLSDRFSAERPKGSFSTLEIQRTEQGDSAMYLCASSPQGGENEKLFFGSGTQLSVL.

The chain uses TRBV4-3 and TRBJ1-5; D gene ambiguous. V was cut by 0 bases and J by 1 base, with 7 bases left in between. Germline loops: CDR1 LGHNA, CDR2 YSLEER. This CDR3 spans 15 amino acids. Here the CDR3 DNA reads TGCGCCAGCAGCCAAGATAAAGGGAGCAATCAGCCCCAGCATTTT. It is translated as CASSQDKGSNQPQHF.

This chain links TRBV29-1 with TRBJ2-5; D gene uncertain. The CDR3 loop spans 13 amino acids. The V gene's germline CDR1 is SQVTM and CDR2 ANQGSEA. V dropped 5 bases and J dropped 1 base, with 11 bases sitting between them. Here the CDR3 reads CSVRLGSQETQYF. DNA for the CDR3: TGCAGCGTTAGATTGGGCAGCCAAGAGACCCAGTACTTC. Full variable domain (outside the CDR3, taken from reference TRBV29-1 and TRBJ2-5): SAVISQKPSRDICQRGTSLTIQCQVDSQVTMMFWYRQQPGQSLTLIATANQGSEATYESGFVIDKFPISRPNLTFSTLTVSNMSPEDSSIYLCSVRLGSQETQYFGPGTRLLVL.

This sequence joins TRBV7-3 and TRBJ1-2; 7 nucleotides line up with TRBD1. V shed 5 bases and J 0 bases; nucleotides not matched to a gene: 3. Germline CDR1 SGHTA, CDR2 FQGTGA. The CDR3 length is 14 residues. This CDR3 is CASSPQGSNYGYTF. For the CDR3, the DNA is TGTGCCAGCAGCCCACAGGGGTCTAACTATGGCTACACCTTC.

The CDR3 coding sequence is TGTGCCAGTAGTATCTCCGGGACAGGGGTGGGCGAGCAGTACTTC. As protein: CASSISGTGVGEQYF. The chain carries TRBV19 and TRBJ2-7; 10 bases map to TRBD1. V trimming: 3 bases; J trimming: 6 bases; junction bases outside the gene matches: 8. This CDR3 has 15 amino acids. The germline V gene has CDR1 LNHDA and CDR2 SQIVND (reference sequence). Filled out from reference TRBV19 and TRBJ2-7, the complete variable domain reads DGGITQSPKYLFRKEGQNVTLSCEQNLNHDAMYWYRQDPGQGLRLIYYSQIVNDFQKGDIAEGYSVSREKKESFPLTVTSAQKNPTAFYLCASSISGTGVGEQYFGPGTRLTVT.

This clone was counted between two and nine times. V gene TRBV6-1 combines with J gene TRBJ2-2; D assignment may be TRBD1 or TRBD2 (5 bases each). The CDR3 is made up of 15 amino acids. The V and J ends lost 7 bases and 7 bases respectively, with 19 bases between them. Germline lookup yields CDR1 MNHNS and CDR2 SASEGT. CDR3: CASTLRRTQGGELFF. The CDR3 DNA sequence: TGTGCCAGCACCCTAAGGAGGACCCAGGGCGGGGAGCTGTTTTTT.